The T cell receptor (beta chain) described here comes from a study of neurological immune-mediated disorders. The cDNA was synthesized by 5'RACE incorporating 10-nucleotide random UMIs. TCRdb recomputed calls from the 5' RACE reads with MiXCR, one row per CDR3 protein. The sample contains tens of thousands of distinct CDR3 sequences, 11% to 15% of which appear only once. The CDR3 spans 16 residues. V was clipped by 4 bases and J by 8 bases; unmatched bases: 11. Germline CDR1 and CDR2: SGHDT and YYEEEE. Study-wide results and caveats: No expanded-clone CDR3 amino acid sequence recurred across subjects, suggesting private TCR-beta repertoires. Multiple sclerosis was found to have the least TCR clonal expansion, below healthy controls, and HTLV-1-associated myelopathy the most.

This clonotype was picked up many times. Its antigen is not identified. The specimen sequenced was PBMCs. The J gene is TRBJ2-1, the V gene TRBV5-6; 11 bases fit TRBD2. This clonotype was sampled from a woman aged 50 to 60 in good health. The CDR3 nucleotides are TGTGCCAGCAGCAGAAATAGCGGGAGGGCCTTTGATGAGCAGTTCTTC. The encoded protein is CASSRNSGRAFDEQFF.